The next 28 T cell receptor beta chains were all read from a single sample in a study of T cells in Graves' hyperthyroidism and ophthalmopathy. TCR beta CDR3 region amplification was performed from RNA transcripts. The HTBI primer set served for first-round RT-PCR of the TCR CDR3. TCRdb independently ran MiXCR on the multiplex PCR reads; one entry per CDR3 protein. Here the sample spans about 340,000 distinct CDR3 sequences, over 20% being singletons. Sequencing was performed on blood. The receptor set was obtained from a woman aged 45 to 65 with Graves' hyperthyroidism.

V and J are TRBV10-2 and TRBJ1-1; D gene uncertain. From germline, CDR1 is WSHSY and CDR2 SAAADI. This CDR3 is built from 13 residues. Trimming stripped 6 bases from V and 3 bases from J, with 11 bases between. CDR3 amino acids: CASRGGEDTEAFF. The CDR3 nucleotides are TGCGCCAGCAGGGGCGGGGAAGACACTGAAGCTTTCTTT.

This clonotype was observed a handful of times. The chain is built from TRBV5-4 and TRBJ2-2; maybe TRBD2 (6 bases). The V end was cut by 4 bases, the J end by 3 bases, with 13 bases between. This CDR3 is built from 15 residues. Germline CDR1 and CDR2: SGHNT and YYREEE (reference sequence). CDR3 amino acids: CASSPGRRDTGELFF. For the CDR3, the DNA is TGTGCCAGCAGCCCCGGGAGAAGGGACACCGGGGAGCTGTTTTTT.

This clonotype was counted only a few times. Mismatch with germline at one junction end may stem from a read error. The chain is built from TRBV7-7 and TRBJ1-4; D gene unclear. The CDR3 is made up of 12 amino acids. Germline V gives CDR1 SSHAT, CDR2 FNYEAQ (reference sequence). CDR3 in DNA: TGTGCTAGCAGCCCGGGGAATGAAAAACTGTTTTTT. It codes for CASSPGNEKLFF.

This clonotype was found many times. The chain recombines TRBV28 with TRBJ2-5; 7 bases align to TRBD1. Trimming at V came to 2 bases and at J to 5 bases, leaving 11 bases not matched to a gene. The germline gives CDR1 MDHEN, CDR2 SYDVKM. CDR3 size: 16 residues. CDR3 region: CASSLGSGGWWETQYF. The CDR3, as DNA: TGTGCCAGCAGTTTAGGGTCAGGGGGATGGTGGGAGACCCAGTACTTC.

The table lists this clonotype with a few counts. This chain links TRBV11-2 with TRBJ1-2; D not resolved. This CDR3 is built from 15 residues. Trimming cost V 0 bases and J 3 bases, with 11 bases left between them. Germline-derived CDR1 and CDR2 are SGHAT and FQNNGV. Here the CDR3 DNA reads TGTGCCAGCAGCTTAGATCAATTAGGAGACTATGGCTACACCTTC. Residues: CASSLDQLGDYGYTF.

This clonotype was counted ten times or more. The chain joins TRBV12-3 or TRBV12-4 to TRBJ1-1; a weak D match, TRBD1 (5 bases). The V end lost 6 bases, the J end lost 7 bases, and 15 bases lay between the germline ends. The CDR3 has 13 residues. DNA for the CDR3: TGTGCCAGCAGCCACCTAGGGGCCCGTGAAGCTTTCTTT. Translating it yields CASSHLGAREAFF.

The chain recombines TRBV20-1 with TRBJ1-6; TRBD1 matches 7 bases. The V and J ends lost 3 bases and 7 bases, in that order; junction bases with no gene match: 3. This CDR3 region has 13 residues. CDR1 DFQATT and CDR2 SNEGSKA come from the germline V gene (reference sequence). CDR3 region: CSARGQTNSPLHF. DNA for the CDR3: TGCAGTGCTAGGGGACAGACAAATTCACCCCTCCACTTT.

V is TRBV5-5 and J is TRBJ2-5; D call uncertain. Trimming took off 0 bases at V and 4 bases at J, with 10 bases between the two ends. In germline, CDR1 is SGHKS, CDR2 YYEKEE (reference sequence). The length of the CDR3 is 14 residues. CDR3 sequence (DNA): TGTGCCAGCAGCTTGGGCGCCCTCCCAGAGACCCAGTACTTC. Translating gives CASSLGALPETQYF.

This clonotype was seen many times. The chain combines TRBV28 with TRBJ2-3; D remains ambiguous. This CDR3 contains 15 residues. V lost 6 bases and J lost 0, with 13 bases in between. CDR1 is MDHEN and CDR2 is SYDVKM in the germline V gene. The CDR3 here is CASRKRFTSTDTQYF. CDR3 coding DNA: TGTGCCAGCAGAAAACGGTTTACTAGCACAGATACGCAGTATTTT.

This clonotype was observed a handful of times. The V call is TRBV9, the J call TRBJ1-2, with unresolved D. CDR3 length: 12 residues. CDR1 is SGDLS, CDR2 YYNGEE, per germline. V lost 0 bases to trimming and J lost 8 bases, with 8 bases between them. The CDR3 DNA reads as TGTGCCAGCAGCGTAGCCGGGATGGGCTACACCTTC. This translates into CASSVAGMGYTF.

Only a few counts were recorded for this clonotype. This sequence joins TRBV20-1 and TRBJ1-6, with a tentative D call TRBD1 (6 bases). The germline gives CDR1 DFQATT, CDR2 SNEGSKA (reference sequence). This CDR3 region has 13 residues. V dropped 5 bases and J dropped 10 bases, with 15 bases sitting between them. CDR3 DNA: TGCAGTGCTGAGGGGACAAGGGTGTCACCCCTCCACTTT. It codes for CSAEGTRVSPLHF.

Comments on this clonotype: A much larger clone lies a single base off, so this may be a read error. Because it lacks the conserved phenylalanine or tryptophan at the end, this CDR3 is likely a read error. The V and J genes are TRBV2 and TRBJ1-2; no reliable D call. V lost 5 bases and J lost 7, with 17 bases in between. Germline CDR1 SNHLY, CDR2 FYNNEI. The CDR3 loop spans 14 amino acids. The CDR3 reads CASSQVEGVCGYTL. The CDR3 nucleotides are TGTGCCAGCAGTCAAGTCGAGGGAGTCTGTGGCTACACCCTC.

The rearrangement links TRBV20-1 to TRBJ2-7; no firm D call. V was cut by 3 bases and J by 2 bases, with 14 bases left in between. The CDR3 runs to 14 residues. The germline gives CDR1 DFQATT, CDR2 SNEGSKA (reference sequence). CDR3 bases: TGCAGTGCTAGGGCCCTAGTCCTTACCTACGAGCAGTACTTC. Translated: CSARALVLTYEQYF.

The chain has TRBV27 and TRBJ2-2; 8 bases agree with TRBD2. Trimming took 8 bases from V and 4 from J; bases not matched to a gene: 9. Germline V gives CDR1 MNHEY, CDR2 SMNVEV (reference sequence). This CDR3 is 15 amino acids long. The CDR3 DNA is TGTGCCAGCTCGGGGGGGTCTAGGGCCACCGGGGAGCTGTTTTTT. Translating gives CASSGGSRATGELFF.

The chain joins TRBV11-2 to TRBJ1-1; D is unclear. V was clipped by 2 bases and J by 1 base, with 23 bases between them. Germline V gives CDR1 SGHAT, CDR2 FQNNGV. The CDR3 contains 19 residues. The CDR3 loop reads CASSLSSITRARRNTEAFF. The CDR3 region has the DNA TGTGCCAGCAGCTTATCGAGTATCACAAGGGCGAGGAGGAACACTGAAGCTTTCTTT. Supplemented by reference TRBV11-2 and TRBJ1-1, the full variable domain reads EAGVAQSPRYKIIEKRQSVAFWCNPISGHATLYWYQQILGQGPKLLIQFQNNGVVDDSQLPKDRFSAERLKGVDSTLKIQPAKLEDSAVYLCASSLSSITRARRNTEAFFGQGTRLTVV.

This chain connects TRBV12-3 or TRBV12-4 to TRBJ1-4; TRBD1 matches at 9 bases. V shed 6 bases and J 7 bases; nucleotides not matched to a gene: 9. CDR3 length: 15 amino acids. The CDR3 here is CASSPTGGWSEKLFF. The DNA of the CDR3 is TGTGCCAGCAGCCCAACAGGGGGCTGGAGTGAAAAACTGTTTTTT.

The chain employs TRBV2 and TRBJ1-5; TRBD1 aligns across 7 bases. The CDR3 is 14 amino acids. Germline V CDR1 and CDR2: SNHLY, FYNNEI. The V and J ends lost 4 bases and 6 bases, in that order; junction bases with no gene match: 6. CDR3 amino acids: CASSGQGHRQPQHF. CDR3 nucleotide sequence: TGTGCCAGCAGTGGACAGGGACATCGTCAGCCCCAGCATTTT. The full variable domain, completed using reference TRBV2 and TRBJ1-5, is EPEVTQTPSHQVTQMGQEVILRCVPISNHLYFYWYRQILGQKVEFLVSFYNNEISEKSEIFDDQFSVERPDGSNFTLKIRSTKLEDSAMYFCASSGQGHRQPQHFGDGTRLSIL.

This clonotype was detected ten times or more. The chain links TRBV7-2 to TRBJ2-5, with TRBD2 identical over 12 bases. The CDR3 covers 19 residues. Trimming removed 1 base from V and 1 base from J; junction bases left unmatched: 10. The V gene's germline CDR1 is SGHTA and CDR2 FQGNSA. In DNA, the CDR3 is TGTGCCAGCAGCTTAGATGGGACTAGCGGGTCCGCCCCCCAAGAGACCCAGTACTTC. Its translation: CASSLDGTSGSAPQETQYF.

In its sample, this clonotype was seen many times. The chain couples TRBV10-3 to TRBJ2-7, with TRBD1 matching 11 bases. The V and J ends lost 0 bases and 5 bases, in that order; junction bases with no gene match: 3. Germline V CDR1 and CDR2: ENHRY, SYGVKD. The CDR3 has 15 residues. The CDR3 loop reads CAISESGTGGDEQYF. In DNA form, the CDR3 reads TGTGCCATCAGTGAGTCGGGGACAGGGGGGGACGAGCAGTACTTC.

This clonotype was seen at least ten times. The chain employs TRBV28 and TRBJ2-5; D remains ambiguous. V lost 7 bases, J lost 5 bases, and 14 bases lay in between. Germline-derived CDR1 and CDR2 are MDHEN and SYDVKM. CDR3 length: 13 residues. CDR3 DNA sequence: TGTGCCAGCACCCCCCCGGCCAGGGAGACCCAGTACTTC. Residues: CASTPPARETQYF.

This clonotype has at least ten counts. J is TRBJ2-7 and V is TRBV20-1; 8 nucleotides agree with TRBD2. The CDR3 has 15 residues. After removal of 3 bases from V and 3 bases from J, the junction contained 10 bases not matched to a gene. Germline V gives CDR1 DFQATT, CDR2 SNEGSKA (reference sequence). CDR3 in amino acids: CSARAPGLGHYEQYF. In nucleotides, the CDR3 is TGCAGTGCTAGGGCACCGGGACTAGGCCACTACGAGCAGTACTTC.

The chain recombines TRBV18 with TRBJ2-4; TRBD2 agrees at 9 bases. Germline V gene lookup returns CDR1 KGHSH and CDR2 LQKENI. The CDR3 is 16 amino acids. V shed 5 bases, J shed 0 bases, and the junction held 5 bases outside the gene matches. The CDR3 sequence is CASSKTSGLAKNIQYF. CDR3 DNA sequence: TGTGCCAGCTCAAAAACTAGCGGGCTAGCCAAAAACATTCAGTACTTC.

This chain connects TRBV6-2 or TRBV6-3 to TRBJ2-7, with 7 nucleotides matching TRBD1. The germline gives CDR1 MNHEY, CDR2 SVGEGT. Unmatched junction bases numbered 5, after V lost 0 bases and J lost 3 bases. The CDR3 extends over 15 amino acids. For the CDR3, the DNA is TGTGCCAGCAGTTACTCGATCAGGGGGAACTACGAGCAGTACTTC. It specifies CASSYSIRGNYEQYF.

The sample holds a few counts of this clonotype. The chain couples TRBV10-3 to TRBJ1-2; D is perhaps TRBD1 (5 bases). The V gene lost 5 bases and the J gene lost 2 bases, with 9 bases spanning the gap. The germline CDR1 and CDR2 sequences are ENHRY and SYGVKD. This CDR3 contains 13 residues. The chain's CDR3 is CAISTQGNYGYTF. The CDR3 DNA is TGTGCCATCAGTACCCAGGGAAACTATGGCTACACCTTC.

This clonotype was recorded many times. The rearrangement links TRBV7-9 to TRBJ2-5; the match to TRBD1 covers 9 bases. Unmatched junction bases numbered 14, after V lost 5 bases and J lost 1 base. Germline V CDR1 and CDR2: SEHNR, FQNEAQ (reference sequence). The CDR3 sequence is 18 residues long. In nucleotides, the CDR3 is TGTGCCAGCAGCCCCCCGACAGGGGAGGACAGGGGCCAAGAGACCCAGTACTTC. Its translation: CASSPPTGEDRGQETQYF.

This clonotype was observed at least ten times. The J gene is TRBJ2-1, the V gene TRBV18, with D unclear. Germline V gives CDR1 KGHSH, CDR2 LQKENI. V was pared by 4 bases and J by 2 bases, with 21 bases between. This CDR3 contains 18 residues. CDR3 sequence: CASSRKLSTPLAYNEQFF. Here the CDR3 DNA reads TGTGCCAGCTCACGTAAACTCTCGACGCCGTTAGCCTACAATGAGCAGTTCTTC.

This chain joins TRBV11-2 and TRBJ2-3; no definite D call. Germline V lookup: CDR1 SGHAT, CDR2 FQNNGV. The V gene lost 0 bases and the J gene lost 3 bases, with 10 bases spanning the gap. The CDR3 covers 15 residues. CDR3 nucleotides: TGTGCCAGCAGCTTAGATGTCAGGAAAACAGATACGCAGTATTTT. Its protein is CASSLDVRKTDTQYF.

The chain combines TRBV6-4 with TRBJ1-5; no firm D call. Trimming pared 10 bases from V and 3 bases from J, leaving 7 bases between. This CDR3 is built from 11 residues. CDR1 and CDR2 from the germline V gene are MRHNA and SNTAGT. The CDR3 region is CATPNNQPQHF. CDR3 nucleotide sequence: TGTGCCACCCCGAACAATCAGCCCCAGCATTTT.